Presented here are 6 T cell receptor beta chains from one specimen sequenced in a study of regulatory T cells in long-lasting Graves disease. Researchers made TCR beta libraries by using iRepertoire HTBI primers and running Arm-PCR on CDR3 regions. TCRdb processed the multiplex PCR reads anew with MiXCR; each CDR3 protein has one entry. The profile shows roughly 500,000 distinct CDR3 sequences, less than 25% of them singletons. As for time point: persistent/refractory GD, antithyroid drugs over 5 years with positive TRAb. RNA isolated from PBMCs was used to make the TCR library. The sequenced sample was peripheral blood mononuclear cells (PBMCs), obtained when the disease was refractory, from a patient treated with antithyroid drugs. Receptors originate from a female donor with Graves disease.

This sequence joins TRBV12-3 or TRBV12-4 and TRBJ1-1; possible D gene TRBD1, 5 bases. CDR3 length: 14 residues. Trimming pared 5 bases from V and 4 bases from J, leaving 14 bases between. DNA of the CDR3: TGTGCCAGCAGTCTTGGGGCAAGAGGCACTGAAGCTTTCTTT. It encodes CASSLGARGTEAFF.

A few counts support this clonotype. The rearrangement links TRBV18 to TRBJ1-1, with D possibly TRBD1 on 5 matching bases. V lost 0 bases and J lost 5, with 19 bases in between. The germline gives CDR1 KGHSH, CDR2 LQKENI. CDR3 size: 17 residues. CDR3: CASSPPRSRTEGTEAFF. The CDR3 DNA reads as TGTGCCAGCTCACCACCGCGGTCTCGGACGGAGGGGACTGAAGCTTTCTTT.

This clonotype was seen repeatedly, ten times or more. The CDR3 is CASSPGKPGILNTEAFF. CDR3 sequence (DNA): TGTGCCAGCAGTCCGGGGAAACCGGGGATTCTGAACACTGAAGCTTTCTTT. The gene calls are TRBV12-3 or TRBV12-4 and TRBJ1-1, with D uncertain. The CDR3 covers 17 residues. Trimming cost V 5 bases and J 0 bases, with 19 bases left between them.

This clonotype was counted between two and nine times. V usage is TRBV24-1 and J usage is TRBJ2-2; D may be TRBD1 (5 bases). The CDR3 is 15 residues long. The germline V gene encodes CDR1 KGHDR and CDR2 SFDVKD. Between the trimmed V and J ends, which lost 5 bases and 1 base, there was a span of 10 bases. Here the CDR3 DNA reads TGTGCCACCAGTGGTCAGGGCCGGAACACCGGGGAGCTGTTTTTT. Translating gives CATSGQGRNTGELFF.

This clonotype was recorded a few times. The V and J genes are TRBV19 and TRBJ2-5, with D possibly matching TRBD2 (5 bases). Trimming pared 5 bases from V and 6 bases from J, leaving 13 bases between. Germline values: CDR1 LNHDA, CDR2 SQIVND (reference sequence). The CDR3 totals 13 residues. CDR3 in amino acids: CASSQEVGQTQYF. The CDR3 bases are TGTGCCAGTAGTCAGGAGGTGGGCCAGACCCAGTACTTC.

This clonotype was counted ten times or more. Written as DNA, the CDR3 is TGTGCCAGCAGTTTATCGGGGGACAGGGGTGGTCAGCCCCAGCATTTT. Translated: CASSLSGDRGGQPQHF. The chain recombines TRBV27 with TRBJ1-5, with 10 bases identical to TRBD1. Trimming cost V 0 bases and J 6 bases; bases outside gene matches: 5. The CDR3 covers 16 residues. In germline, CDR1 is MNHEY, CDR2 SMNVEV (reference sequence).